The TCR beta chain described here comes from a study of cytomegalovirus exposure and HLA in healthy donors. Study-wide findings and caveats: A missense variant in DCLRE1C was later tied to TCR beta V- and J-gene trimming.

A remark on this clone: The antigen remains undetermined.

PCR employed 60 Vbeta and 13 Jbeta primers. Method: immunoSEQ multiplex PCR; TCRdb's copy keeps in-frame clones and lacks some. Among fewer than 200,000 clones listed, under 80% were seen once. Germline-derived CDR1 and CDR2 are SEHNR and FQNEAQ (reference sequence). V was pared by 2 bases and J by 2 bases, with 9 bases between. The CDR3 consists of 15 residues. This clonotype was obtained from a human donor in good health. Material: PBMCs. The genes are TRBV7-9 and TRBJ2-2; the D gene is possibly TRBD1 (7 bases). CDR3 protein: CASSLQGGNTGELFF. As DNA, the CDR3 is TGTGCCAGCAGCTTACAGGGGGGAAACACCGGGGAGCTGTTTTTT.